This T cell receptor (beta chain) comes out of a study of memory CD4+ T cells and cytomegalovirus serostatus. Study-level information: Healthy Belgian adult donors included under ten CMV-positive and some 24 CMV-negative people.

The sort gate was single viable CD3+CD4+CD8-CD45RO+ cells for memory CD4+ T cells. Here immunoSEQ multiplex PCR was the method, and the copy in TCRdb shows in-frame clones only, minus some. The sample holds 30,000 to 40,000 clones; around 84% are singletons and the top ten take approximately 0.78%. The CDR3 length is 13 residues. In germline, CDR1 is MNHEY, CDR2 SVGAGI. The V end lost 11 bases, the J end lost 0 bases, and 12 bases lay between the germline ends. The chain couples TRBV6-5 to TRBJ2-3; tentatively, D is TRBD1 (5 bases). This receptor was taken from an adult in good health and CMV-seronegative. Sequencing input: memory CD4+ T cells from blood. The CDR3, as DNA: TGTGCCGTACAAAGGGGTAGCACAGATACGCAGTATTTT. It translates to CAVQRGSTDTQYF.